This TCR beta chain was sequenced in a study of CD8+CD57+ T cells in acquired aplastic anemia. It was genomic DNA that served as the template for profiling TCR beta VDJ and CDR3. TCRdb ran MiXCR on the reads and lists one entry per CDR3 protein. Altogether 150,000 to 200,000 distinct CDR3 sequences are present, approximately 52% being singletons, with the ten largest covering around 1.8%. Those patients picked for sequencing had displayed CD8+CD57+ cell expansion on flow cytometry. The CDR3 consists of 14 residues. The germline V gene has CDR1 SGHVS and CDR2 FQNEAQ. V was shortened by 2 bases and J by 8 bases, with 15 bases between the two germline ends. This clonotype was counted at least ten times.

The source material was sorted CD4+, CD8+, or CD8+CD57+ T cells (not recorded which) from PBMCs. This rearrangement joins TRBV7-8 to TRBJ1-2; TRBD1 might be the D (5 bases). The source is a human donor with aplastic anemia. The CDR3 region is CASSLTGLAGGYTF. For the CDR3, the DNA is TGTGCCAGCAGCTTAACAGGCCTGGCGGGAGGCTACACCTTC.